One and the same sample provided the 26 T cell receptor beta chains below, sequenced in a study of blood T cell repertoires in COVID-19. Produced via immunoSEQ multiplex PCR; TCRdb's table is partial and in-frame only. Among approximately 280,000 clones listed, roughly 89% were seen once. The sample taken for sequencing was peripheral blood. The receptors stem from a man between 40 and 49 years old with acute or convalescent COVID-19.

V gene TRBV2 combines with J gene TRBJ1-2, with D maybe TRBD1 (5 bases). The V gene's germline CDR1 is SNHLY and CDR2 FYNNEI. V lost 10 bases, J lost 4 bases, and 16 bases lay in between. This CDR3 is 13 amino acids long. The DNA for the CDR3 is TGTGCCACCAGGGAGGGGATCTCCTATGGCTACACCTTC. Its protein is CATREGISYGYTF.

J is TRBJ1-6 and V is TRBV19, with a possible D match to TRBD1 (5 bases). Germline CDR1 and CDR2: LNHDA and SQIVND (reference sequence). The V gene lost 9 bases and the J gene lost 9 bases, with 15 bases spanning the gap. CDR3 length: 13 amino acids. The CDR3 coding sequence is TGTGCCAGCATGGGGGGGACTGTTTCACCCCTCCACTTT. This sequence encodes CASMGGTVSPLHF. Drawing the rest from reference TRBV19 and TRBJ1-6, the complete variable domain is DGGITQSPKYLFRKEGQNVTLSCEQNLNHDAMYWYRQDPGQGLRLIYYSQIVNDFQKGDIAEGYSVSREKKESFPLTVTSAQKNPTAFYLCASMGGTVSPLHFGNGTRLTVT.

The chain joins TRBV5-4 to TRBJ1-2, with unresolved D. The CDR3 contains 16 residues. Germline V lookup: CDR1 SGHNT, CDR2 YYREEE (reference sequence). V lost 4 bases, J lost 6 bases, and 22 bases lay in between. In nucleotides, the CDR3 is TGTGCCAGCAGCCCGCCTCCACGATCCGGCCTAGATGGCTACACCTTC. It specifies CASSPPPRSGLDGYTF.

The chain recombines TRBV5-1 with TRBJ2-3, with TRBD1 identical over 8 bases. This CDR3 contains 16 residues. Per germline, CDR1 SGHRS and CDR2 YFSETQ. The ends lost 0 bases at V and 4 bases at J; junction bases unmatched: 7. The CDR3 loop is CASSLGGQGGADTQYF. In DNA form, the CDR3 reads TGCGCCAGCAGCTTGGGCGGACAGGGTGGAGCAGATACGCAGTATTTT.

V gene TRBV25-1 combines with J gene TRBJ2-7; a possible D gene is TRBD2 (6 bases). Germline values: CDR1 MGHDK, CDR2 SYGVNS. This CDR3 has 14 amino acids. The germline V and J ends were trimmed by 1 base and 3 bases, with 10 bases remaining between them. CDR3 protein: CASSESGGIYEQYF. The DNA for the CDR3 is TGTGCCAGCAGTGAATCCGGGGGAATCTACGAGCAGTACTTC.

V and J are TRBV3-1 (or the pseudogene TRBV3-2) and TRBJ1-1; possibly TRBD1 for D (5 bases). The ends were cut back, 0 bases at V and 3 bases at J, with 26 bases in the middle. Germline lookup yields CDR1 LGHDT and CDR2 YNNKEL (reference sequence). The CDR3 is 20 residues long. CDR3 sequence (DNA): TGTGCCAGCAGCCAAGACCTTATTCCAGGGACTCCTTGGGGAGACACTGAAGCTTTCTTT. Encoded protein: CASSQDLIPGTPWGDTEAFF.

The chain links TRBV18 to TRBJ2-7, with D uncertain. CDR3 length: 13 residues. Between the trimmed V and J ends, which lost 2 bases and 6 bases, there was a span of 11 bases. Germline CDR1 reads KGHSH; CDR2 reads LQKENI. The CDR3 nucleotides read TGTGCCAGCTCACCAGGGCTCCAAGGCGAGCAGTACTTC. Its translation: CASSPGLQGEQYF.

This clone was counted only a few times. The V call is TRBV2, the J call TRBJ1-6; D may be TRBD1 (6 bases). Trimming removed 5 bases at V and 9 bases at J, with 14 bases between. This CDR3 is built from 14 residues. Germline loops: CDR1 SNHLY, CDR2 FYNNEI. In nucleotides, the CDR3 is TGTGCCAGCAGTCCCGGGACATACCGTTCACCCCTCCACTTT. As protein: CASSPGTYRSPLHF.

This chain uses TRBV3-1 (or the pseudogene TRBV3-2) with TRBJ2-2; 7 bases fit TRBD2. The CDR3 runs 15 residues. Germline CDR1 reads LGHDT; CDR2 reads YNNKEL (reference sequence). Losses at the gene ends were 0 bases for V and 6 bases for J; bases not matched to a gene: 4. CDR3 protein: CASSQELARAGELFF. CDR3 nucleotide sequence: TGTGCCAGCAGCCAAGAACTAGCGAGAGCCGGGGAGCTGTTTTTT.

The V gene is TRBV11-3, the J gene TRBJ1-1; 11 bases match TRBD1. Germline assignment: CDR1 SGHNT and CDR2 YENEEA. V lost 5 bases and J lost 6; bases outside the gene matches: 2. The CDR3 extends over 13 amino acids. CDR3 DNA: TGTGCCAGCAGCAGGGGACAGGGGGCTGAAGCTTTCTTT. Protein product: CASSRGQGAEAFF.

The chain has TRBV4-2 and TRBJ2-7; possible D gene TRBD2, 5 bases. This CDR3 is 14 amino acids long. The germline V gene has CDR1 LGHNA and CDR2 YNFKEQ. Trimming pared 0 bases from V and 5 bases from J, leaving 11 bases between. The CDR3 loop is CASSQEGVPNEQYF. The CDR3 nucleotides are TGTGCCAGCAGCCAAGAGGGAGTGCCTAACGAGCAGTACTTC.

The chain has TRBV9 and TRBJ1-1, with TRBD1 as a possible D gene (5 bases). Germline CDR1 and CDR2: SGDLS and YYNGEE. V was trimmed by 3 bases and J by 6 bases, leaving 18 bases between them. The CDR3 runs 15 residues. The CDR3 loop is CASSAAPGTLPEAFF. The CDR3 region has the DNA TGTGCCAGCAGCGCCGCCCCCGGGACTCTCCCTGAAGCTTTCTTT.

This chain connects TRBV29-1 to TRBJ1-1, with D possibly TRBD1 on 5 matching bases. The germline CDR1 and CDR2 sequences are SQVTM and ANQGSEA. The CDR3 runs to 13 residues. V was cut by 7 bases and J by 1 base, with 13 bases left in between. Here the CDR3 reads CSAEQETNTEAFF. For the CDR3, the DNA is TGCAGCGCGGAACAGGAGACGAACACTGAAGCTTTCTTT.

In its sample, this clone was seen once. Other DNA sequences in the same sample also yield this CDR3. V and J are TRBV7-9 and TRBJ2-1; tentative D call: TRBD1 (6 bases). CDR3 size: 15 residues. The germline CDR1 and CDR2 sequences are SEHNR and FQNEAQ (reference sequence). Trimming cost V 3 bases and J 0 bases, with 9 bases left between them. The CDR3 loop reads CASSLRGSSYNEQFF. CDR3 nucleotide sequence: TGTGCCAGCAGCTTGAGGGGGAGCTCCTACAATGAGCAGTTCTTC.

V and J are TRBV5-1 and TRBJ1-1, with D perhaps TRBD1 (5 bases). The CDR3 has 19 residues. CDR1 SGHRS and CDR2 YFSETQ come from the germline V gene. Trimming shortened V by 2 bases and J by 4 bases, and 27 bases separated the two germline ends. CDR3: CASSLSEVGRVHWGTEAFF. The DNA of the CDR3 is TGCGCCAGCAGCTTATCCGAGGTGGGCAGGGTCCACTGGGGCACTGAAGCTTTCTTT.

Notes on this clone: Other DNA sequences from this sample encode an identical CDR3 as well. The gene calls are TRBV6-5 and TRBJ1-2; D is perhaps TRBD1 (6 bases). The germline CDR1 and CDR2 sequences are MNHEY and SVGAGI. This CDR3 is built from 13 residues. Trimming shortened V by 6 bases and J by 1 base, and 9 bases separated the two germline ends. The CDR3, as DNA: TGTGCCAGCAGCCAACAGGGTAACTATGGCTACACCTTC. It translates to CASSQQGNYGYTF.

The V call is TRBV5-1, the J call TRBJ1-2; D remains unclear. The CDR3 sequence is 12 residues long. Trimming removed 4 bases at V and 5 bases at J, with 9 bases between. CDR1 and CDR2 (germline): SGHRS, YFSETQ. The CDR3 DNA reads TGCGCCAGCAGCCCGGCGGGTTATGGCTACACCTTC. Encoded protein: CASSPAGYGYTF.

In its sample, this clone was seen a few times. The V gene is TRBV5-6, the J gene TRBJ2-5; 10 positions match TRBD1. The junction had 4 bases not matched to a gene; V was cut back by 4 bases and J by 1 base. Germline CDR1 SGHDT, CDR2 YYEEEE. CDR3 length: 15 amino acids. CDR3 nucleotides: TGTGCCAGCAGCCCAAGGACAGGGGGCCAAGAGACCCAGTACTTC. Translated, it gives CASSPRTGGQETQYF. Based on the CDR3 plus reference TRBV5-6 and TRBJ2-5, the full variable domain is DAGVTQSPTHLIKTRGQQVTLRCSPKSGHDTVSWYQQALGQGPQFIFQYYEEEERQRGNFPDRFSGHQFPNYSSELNVNALLLGDSALYLCASSPRTGGQETQYFGPGTRLLVL.

CDR3 amino acids: CASSLLKLQAFF. CDR3 sequence (DNA): TGTGCCAGCAGTTTGTTGAAGCTCCAAGCTTTCTTT. The rearrangement joins TRBV12-3 or TRBV12-4 to TRBJ1-1; D is ambiguous. The V and J ends lost 3 bases and 9 bases respectively, with 11 bases between them. This CDR3 region has 12 residues.

The chain carries TRBV6-5 and TRBJ2-7, with D perhaps matching TRBD1 (6 bases). This CDR3 has 14 amino acids. Germline CDR1 and CDR2: MNHEY and SVGAGI. Between the trimmed V and J ends, which lost 2 bases and 2 bases, there was a span of 10 bases. This CDR3 is CASSYRDNPYEQYF. CDR3 in DNA: TGTGCCAGCAGTTACCGGGACAATCCCTACGAGCAGTACTTC.

The chain is built from TRBV30 and TRBJ1-2; D is possibly TRBD1 (5 bases). Trimming cost V 5 bases and J 8 bases, with 18 bases left between them. Per the germline V gene, CDR1 is GTSNPN and CDR2 is SVGIG (reference sequence). The CDR3 loop spans 13 amino acids. The DNA for the CDR3 is TGTGCCTGGGAGAAGGGGAGGATTGGGGGCTACACCTTC. It translates to CAWEKGRIGGYTF.

The chain is built from TRBV19 and TRBJ2-7, with D maybe TRBD1 (5 bases). Germline-derived CDR1 and CDR2 are LNHDA and SQIVND (reference sequence). V was shortened by 6 bases and J by 3 bases, with 18 bases between the two germline ends. This CDR3 spans 15 amino acids. CDR3 amino acids: CASSPSMQGLYEQYF. The CDR3 nucleotides are TGTGCCAGTAGCCCGTCCATGCAGGGCCTCTACGAGCAGTACTTC.

The genes are TRBV18 and TRBJ1-2, with a possible D match to TRBD1 (6 bases). The CDR3 is 15 residues long. CDR1 and CDR2 (germline): KGHSH, LQKENI. V lost 6 bases, J lost 8 bases, and 22 bases lay in between. The CDR3 region is CASSPITNRDIGYTF. The CDR3 region has the DNA TGTGCCAGCTCCCCGATCACTAACAGGGACATCGGCTACACCTTC.

The rearrangement uses TRBV24-1 and TRBJ2-2; perhaps TRBD1 as D (5 bases). From germline, CDR1 is KGHDR and CDR2 SFDVKD. The V and J ends lost 6 bases and 4 bases respectively, with 8 bases between them. There are 13 residues in the CDR3. The CDR3 DNA reads TGTGCCACCAGTAGGGGAACCACCGGGGAGCTGTTTTTT. Protein product: CATSRGTTGELFF.

The V gene is TRBV6-2 or TRBV6-3, the J gene TRBJ2-1; D perhaps matches TRBD1 (6 bases). CDR1 is MNHEY and CDR2 is SVGEGT in the germline V gene. Trimming took off 5 bases at V and 7 bases at J, with 12 bases between the two ends. This CDR3 has 13 amino acids. CDR3 sequence: CASSLHRANEQFF. CDR3 nucleotide sequence: TGTGCCAGCAGTCTTCACAGGGCGAATGAGCAGTTCTTC.

This sequence joins TRBV28 and TRBJ1-6, with D possibly matching TRBD1 (6 bases). Germline CDR1 MDHEN, CDR2 SYDVKM. Between the trimmed V and J ends, which lost 8 bases and 9 bases, there was a span of 11 bases. This CDR3 is built from 12 residues. The CDR3 region has the DNA TGTGCCAGCGGGGGGGGCAGTTCACCCCTCCACTTT. As protein: CASGGGSSPLHF.